This T cell receptor (beta chain) was captured in a study of shared clonotypes between healthy human individuals. About the research overall: There were three CD4 naive, three CD4 memory, two CD8 naive and one CD8 memory plates per donor.

Cells designated naive CD8 were CD45RO-negative and were positively selected for CCR7, with terminally differentiated effector memory CD45RA+ cells excluded. All donors were healthy HIV-negative adults lacking recent acute infections or vaccinations. This clone was seen only once. Its specificity is unknown. Trimming cost V 5 bases and J 4 bases; bases outside gene matches: 5. The CDR3 spans 14 residues. Per germline, CDR1 MNHNY and CDR2 SVGAGI (reference sequence). Some 30,000 T cell genomes (approximately 0.2 ug DNA) went into each sorted-subset replicate. The data were produced by immunoSEQ multiplex PCR, yet TCRdb's version contains in-frame clones alone and is incomplete. The sample holds around 1.9 million clones, around 93% seen once. Study results and limitations: Clonotype sharing across a few donors was observed for around 4.5% of naive CD4 clonotypes.

Sequenced sample: naive CD8+ T cells from PBMCs. The V and J genes are TRBV6-6 and TRBJ1-2, with 9 bases aligning to TRBD1. This sequence was found in a young man in good health. Some clones in this sample may be carry-over from other donors' samples. CDR3 bases: TGTGCCAGCAGTGGGGGGACAGGGCCCTATGGCTACACCTTC. Its translation is CASSGGTGPYGYTF.